A single sample is the source of the 17 T cell receptor beta chains below, sequenced in a study of blood T cell repertoires in COVID-19. Method: immunoSEQ multiplex PCR; TCRdb's copy keeps in-frame clones and lacks some. The sample consists of about 320,000 clones, roughly 88% of them appearing once. Sequenced input: peripheral blood. These receptors came from a woman in her 50s with acute or convalescent COVID-19.

The chain links TRBV5-1 to TRBJ1-4, with 8 bases that match TRBD1. There are 15 residues in the CDR3. The ends lost 3 bases at V and 6 bases at J; junction bases unmatched: 7. Germline CDR1 and CDR2: SGHRS and YFSETQ. CDR3 DNA sequence: TGCGCCAGCAGCTCGAGACAGGGGCTAGATGAAAAACTGTTTTTT. Protein: CASSSRQGLDEKLFF.

V and J are TRBV11-1 and TRBJ2-5; 9 bases are shared with TRBD2. Germline CDR1 SGHAT, CDR2 FQDESV (reference sequence). The ends lost 5 bases at V and 5 bases at J; junction bases unmatched: 9. The length of the CDR3 is 15 residues. CDR3 protein: CASSPYSGSRETQYF. DNA for the CDR3: TGTGCCAGCAGCCCCTATAGCGGGAGCAGGGAGACCCAGTACTTC. The variable domain in full, with the rest retrieved from reference TRBV11-1 and TRBJ2-5, is EAEVAQSPRYKITEKSQAVAFWCDPISGHATLYWYRQILGQGPELLVQFQDESVVDDSQLPKDRFSAERLKGVDSTLKIQPAELGDSAMYLCASSPYSGSRETQYFGPGTRLLVL.

J is TRBJ2-7 and V is TRBV11-2, with TRBD2 as a possible D gene (6 bases). Germline CDR1 reads SGHAT; CDR2 reads FQNNGV. The CDR3 is 17 amino acids. V lost 0 bases, J lost 1 base, and 16 bases lay in between. This CDR3 reads CASSLDVLVGGSYEQYF. The CDR3 DNA reads TGTGCCAGCAGCTTAGATGTTCTGGTCGGGGGTTCCTACGAGCAGTACTTC.

This CDR3 reads CASRATGIDYGYTF. Written as DNA, the CDR3 is TGTGCCAGCAGGGCGACAGGGATTGACTATGGCTACACCTTC. V gene TRBV6-5 combines with J gene TRBJ1-2, with 7 positions matching TRBD1. From germline, CDR1 is MNHEY and CDR2 SVGAGI. The CDR3 consists of 14 residues. With 6 bases clipped from V and 3 bases from J, the junction kept 7 bases outside the gene matches.

The chain couples TRBV11-2 to TRBJ2-7; a weak D match, TRBD1 (5 bases). V gave up 1 base and J gave up 0 bases, with 7 bases separating them. Per the germline V gene, CDR1 is SGHAT and CDR2 is FQNNGV. The length of the CDR3 is 14 residues. CDR3 residues: CASSLAGNSYEQYF. The CDR3 DNA sequence: TGTGCCAGCAGCTTAGCAGGGAACTCCTACGAGCAGTACTTC. The complete variable domain, with remaining parts taken from reference TRBV11-2 and TRBJ2-7, reads EAGVAQSPRYKIIEKRQSVAFWCNPISGHATLYWYQQILGQGPKLLIQFQNNGVVDDSQLPKDRFSAERLKGVDSTLKIQPAKLEDSAVYLCASSLAGNSYEQYFGPGTRLTVT.

The chain links TRBV11-2 to TRBJ1-2; TRBD1 agrees at 10 bases. Unmatched junction bases numbered 8, after V lost 4 bases and J lost 6 bases. Germline values: CDR1 SGHAT, CDR2 FQNNGV. This CDR3 region has 15 residues. CDR3 in amino acids: CASSSPRQGADGYTF. CDR3 DNA: TGTGCCAGCAGCTCCCCCAGACAGGGGGCGGATGGCTACACCTTC.

The V call is TRBV7-3, the J call TRBJ1-5, with 9 bases fitting TRBD1. V shed 1 base, J shed 7 bases, and the junction held 14 bases outside the gene matches. CDR1 is SGHTA, CDR2 FQGTGA, per germline. The CDR3 totals 18 residues. DNA of the CDR3: TGTGCCAGCAGCTTAAGGGGAACCGTAGGACAGGGGAAACAGCCCCAGCATTTT. As protein: CASSLRGTVGQGKQPQHF.

This sequence joins TRBV12-5 and TRBJ2-3, with 7 bases matching TRBD2. Per the germline V gene, CDR1 is LGHNT and CDR2 is FRNRAP. This CDR3 is 14 amino acids long. V was pared by 6 bases and J by 2 bases, with 5 bases of the junction left unmatched. In nucleotides, the CDR3 is TGTGCTAGTGGGAACGGGGGGATCACAGATACGCAGTATTTT. Residues: CASGNGGITDTQYF.

This clone appeared a few times. The chain recombines TRBV5-4 with TRBJ1-5; no reliable D call. The CDR3 has 14 amino acids. V was clipped by 3 bases and J by 4 bases, with 11 bases between them. The germline V gene has CDR1 SGHNT and CDR2 YYREEE (reference sequence). CDR3 sequence: CASSSGTENQPQHF. The CDR3 DNA reads TGTGCCAGCAGCTCAGGTACAGAAAATCAGCCCCAGCATTTT.

CDR3 nucleotides: TGTGCCAGCAGCGTAGTGGACACCCACACTGAAGCTTTCTTT. Its protein product is CASSVVDTHTEAFF. J is TRBJ1-1 and V is TRBV9; perhaps TRBD1 as D (5 bases). In germline, CDR1 is SGDLS, CDR2 YYNGEE. The CDR3 has 14 amino acids. V lost 0 bases, J lost 3 bases, and 9 bases lay in between.

The chain is built from TRBV28 and TRBJ2-1, with 7 bases that match TRBD2. In germline, CDR1 is MDHEN, CDR2 SYDVKM. The CDR3 consists of 18 residues. Losses at the gene ends were 1 base for V and 7 bases for J; bases not matched to a gene: 16. The CDR3 nucleotides read TGTGCCAGCAGTTTATACGGGGCTAGCGGATCGTCGCGGAATGAGCAGTTCTTC. Translated, it gives CASSLYGASGSSRNEQFF.

The gene calls are TRBV19 and TRBJ1-6, with a possible D match to TRBD1 (6 bases). Germline assignment: CDR1 LNHDA and CDR2 SQIVND (reference sequence). V was pared by 5 bases and J by 7 bases, with 9 bases between. CDR3 size: 13 residues. CDR3 sequence (DNA): TGTGCCAGTAGTTGGGGGCACAATTCACCCCTCCACTTT. It is translated as CASSWGHNSPLHF.

This clone was observed once. The CDR3 region has the DNA TGTGCCAGCAGCGTAGGGCTGCTAGACGAGCAGTACTTC. Translation: CASSVGLLDEQYF. J is TRBJ2-7 and V is TRBV9, with D unclear. Per the germline V gene, CDR1 is SGDLS and CDR2 is YYNGEE. V lost 0 bases and J 5 bases, leaving 9 bases between the germline ends. The length of the CDR3 is 13 residues.

This chain links TRBV10-3 with TRBJ2-3; D might be TRBD1 (6 bases). The CDR3 covers 17 residues. Germline V gives CDR1 ENHRY, CDR2 SYGVKD. Trimming shortened V by 6 bases and J by 2 bases, and 21 bases separated the two germline ends. CDR3 residues: CAISNSPGTQNTDTQYF. The CDR3, as DNA: TGTGCCATCAGCAACTCTCCCGGGACACAGAACACAGATACGCAGTATTTT.

This clone was recorded a few times. This rearrangement joins TRBV24-1 to TRBJ2-1, with a possible D match to TRBD2 (6 bases). CDR1 and CDR2 from the germline V gene are KGHDR and SFDVKD. This CDR3 spans 16 amino acids. The V end lost 3 bases, the J end lost 8 bases, and 19 bases lay between the germline ends. Written as DNA, the CDR3 is TGTGCCACCAGTGATCCTAACGGGGAGGATTTAGATGAGCAGTTCTTC. It codes for CATSDPNGEDLDEQFF.

The gene calls are TRBV29-1 and TRBJ1-4; TRBD1 is a possible D gene (6 bases). The CDR3 extends over 13 amino acids. Germline V gene lookup returns CDR1 SQVTM and CDR2 ANQGSEA. V dropped 7 bases and J dropped 0 bases, with 9 bases sitting between them. CDR3 residues: CSGQAATNEKLFF. Here the CDR3 DNA reads TGCAGCGGACAGGCTGCAACTAATGAAAAACTGTTTTTT.

The V gene is TRBV5-1, the J gene TRBJ1-4; D possibly corresponds to TRBD1 (5 bases). Germline loops: CDR1 SGHRS, CDR2 YFSETQ. Trimming removed 4 bases at V and 3 bases at J, with 13 bases between. The CDR3 is made up of 15 amino acids. CDR3 in DNA: TGCGCCAGCAGCCCTGCGGGGGTTTCTAATGAAAAACTGTTTTTT. This sequence encodes CASSPAGVSNEKLFF.